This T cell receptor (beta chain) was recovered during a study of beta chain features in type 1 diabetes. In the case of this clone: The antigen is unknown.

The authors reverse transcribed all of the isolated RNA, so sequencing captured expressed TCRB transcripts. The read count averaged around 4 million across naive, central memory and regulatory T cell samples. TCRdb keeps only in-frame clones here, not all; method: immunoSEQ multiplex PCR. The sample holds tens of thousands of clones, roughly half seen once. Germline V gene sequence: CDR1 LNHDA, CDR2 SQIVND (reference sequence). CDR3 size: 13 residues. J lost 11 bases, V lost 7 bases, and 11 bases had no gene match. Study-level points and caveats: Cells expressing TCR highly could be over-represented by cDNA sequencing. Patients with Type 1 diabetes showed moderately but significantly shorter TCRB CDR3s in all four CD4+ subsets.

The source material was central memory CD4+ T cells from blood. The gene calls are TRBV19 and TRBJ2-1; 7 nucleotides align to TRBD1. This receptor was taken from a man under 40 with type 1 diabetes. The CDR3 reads CASKIQGPSKQFF. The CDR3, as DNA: TGTGCCAGTAAGATACAGGGGCCCTCAAAGCAGTTCTTC.